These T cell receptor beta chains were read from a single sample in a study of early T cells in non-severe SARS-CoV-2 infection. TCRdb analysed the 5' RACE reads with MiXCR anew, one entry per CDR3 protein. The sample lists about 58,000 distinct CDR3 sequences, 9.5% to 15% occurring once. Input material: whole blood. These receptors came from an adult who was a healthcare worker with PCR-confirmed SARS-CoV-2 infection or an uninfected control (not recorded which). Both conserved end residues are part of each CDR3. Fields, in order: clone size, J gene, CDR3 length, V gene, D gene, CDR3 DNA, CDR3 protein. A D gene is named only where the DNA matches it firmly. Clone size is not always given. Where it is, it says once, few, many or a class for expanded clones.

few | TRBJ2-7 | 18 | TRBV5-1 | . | TGCGCCAGCAGCTCACGTCGGGATGGCGGGACCCTCTCCTACGAGCAGTACTTC | CASSSRRDGGTLSYEQYF
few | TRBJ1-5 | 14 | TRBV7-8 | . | TGTGCCACCAACTCACAGGGTCCCAATCAGCCCCAGCATTTT | CATNSQGPNQPQHF
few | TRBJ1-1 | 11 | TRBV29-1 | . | TGCAGCGCCTGGGAGGGGCAGACAGCTTTCTTT | CSAWEGQTAFF
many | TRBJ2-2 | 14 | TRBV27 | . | TGTGCCAGCAGTTACCAGGCTAACACCGGGGAGCTGTTTTTT | CASSYQANTGELFF
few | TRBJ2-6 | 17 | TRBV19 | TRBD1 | TGTGCCAGTACTGAGGGACAGGGGGTGTCTGGGGCCAACGTCCTGACTTTC | CASTEGQGVSGANVLTF
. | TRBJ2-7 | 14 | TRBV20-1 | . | TGCAGTGCTAGACTGCCGGCCTCTAAGTTCGAGCAGTACTTC | CSARLPASKFEQYF
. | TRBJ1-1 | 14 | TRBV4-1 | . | TGCGCCAGCAGCCAAGAAGGCTCGATTACTGAAGCTTTCTTT | CASSQEGSITEAFF
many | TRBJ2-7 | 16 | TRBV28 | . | TGTGCCAGCAGTTTAGGGTTGACAGGCTGGGGCGCCGAGCAGTACTTC | CASSLGLTGWGAEQYF
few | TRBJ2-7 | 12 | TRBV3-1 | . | TGTGCCAGCAGCCAAACCCGGGACGAGCAGTACTTC | CASSQTRDEQYF
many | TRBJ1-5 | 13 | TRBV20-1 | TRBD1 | TGCAGTGCTAGCGAAGGGGGCGATCAGCCCCAGCATTTT | CSASEGGDQPQHF
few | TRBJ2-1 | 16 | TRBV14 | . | TGTGCCAGCAGCCAAGATAAATACGGGGGATACAGGGGGCAGTTCTTC | CASSQDKYGGYRGQFF
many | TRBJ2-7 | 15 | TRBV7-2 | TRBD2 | TGTGCCAGCAGCTTTAGCGGGGGGAGCTCCTACGAGCAGTACTTC | CASSFSGGSSYEQYF
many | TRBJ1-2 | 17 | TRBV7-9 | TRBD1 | TGTGCCAGCAGCTTGCGTGTCCCGGGACAGGACCGCTATGGCTACACCTTC | CASSLRVPGQDRYGYTF
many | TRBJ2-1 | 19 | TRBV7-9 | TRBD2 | TGTGCCAGCACTACTACGGGACTAGTGCGCCTCGGCTCCTACAATGAGCAGTTCTTC | CASTTTGLVRLGSYNEQFF
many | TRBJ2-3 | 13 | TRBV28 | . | TGTGCCAGCAGCCTCGACTCAGCAGATACGCAGTATTTT | CASSLDSADTQYF
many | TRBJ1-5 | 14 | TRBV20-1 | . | TGCAGTGCTAGATTCGGTATCTCGGGAGGGCCCCAGCATTTT | CSARFGISGGPQHF
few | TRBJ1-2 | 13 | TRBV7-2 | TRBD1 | TGTGCCAGCAGCTCCCGTCGACAGGGCGGCTACACCTTC | CASSSRRQGGYTF
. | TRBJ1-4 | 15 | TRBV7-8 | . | TGTGCCAGCAGCCCCAACAGGGTGGCTAATGAAAAACTGTTTTTT | CASSPNRVANEKLFF
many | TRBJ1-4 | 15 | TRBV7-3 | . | TGTGCCAGCAGCTTAACGGGCCAGTCCGGGGAAAAACTGTTTTTT | CASSLTGQSGEKLFF
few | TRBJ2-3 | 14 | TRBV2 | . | TGTGCCAGCAGTGATGATACCGTCACAGATACGCAGTATTTT | CASSDDTVTDTQYF
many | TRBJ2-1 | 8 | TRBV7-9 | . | TGTGCCAGTAATGAGCAGTTCTTC | CASNEQFF
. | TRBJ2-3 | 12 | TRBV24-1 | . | TGTGCCACCAGGCAGGGCACAGATACGCAGTATTTT | CATRQGTDTQYF
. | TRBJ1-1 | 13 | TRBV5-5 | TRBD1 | TGTGCCAGCCATTTCGCCACAGGGGAAGTTGCTTTCTTT | CASHFATGEVAFF
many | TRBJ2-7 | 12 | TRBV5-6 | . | TGTGCCAGCAGCTTGGAACATTACGAGCAGTACTTC | CASSLEHYEQYF
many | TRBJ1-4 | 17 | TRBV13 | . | TGTGCCAGCAGCTTAAGGGGGAAAGATCCAACTAATGAAAAACTGTTTTTT | CASSLRGKDPTNEKLFF
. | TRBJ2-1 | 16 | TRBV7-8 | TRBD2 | TGTGCCAGCAGCCCCTTAGCGGGAATGGCCTACAATGAGCAGTTCTTC | CASSPLAGMAYNEQFF
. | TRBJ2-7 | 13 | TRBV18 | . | TGTGCCAGCTCACCAGGTTCGGGAGTTGAGCAGTACTTC | CASSPGSGVEQYF
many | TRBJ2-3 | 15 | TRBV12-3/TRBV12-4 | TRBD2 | TGTGCCAGCAGGGGACTAGCGACTAGCACAGATACGCAGTATTTT | CASRGLATSTDTQYF
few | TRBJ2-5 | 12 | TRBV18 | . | TGTGCCAGCTCACCAGGGGGAGAGACCCAGTACTTC | CASSPGGETQYF
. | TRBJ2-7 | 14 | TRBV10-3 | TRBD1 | TGTGCCATCAGTGTAAACGACAGGGGCTACGAGCAGTACTTC | CAISVNDRGYEQYF
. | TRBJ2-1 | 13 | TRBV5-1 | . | TGCGCCAGCAGCTACAACATGGTCAATGAGCAGTTCTTC | CASSYNMVNEQFF
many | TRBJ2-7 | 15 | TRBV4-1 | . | TGCGCCAGCAGCCTAGGGGGGACAGACTCCTACGAGCAGTACTTC | CASSLGGTDSYEQYF
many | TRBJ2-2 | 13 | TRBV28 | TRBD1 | TGTGCCGGTCGGACAGGGAGGTCCGGGGAGCTGTTTTTT | CAGRTGRSGELFF
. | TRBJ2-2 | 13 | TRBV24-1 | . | TGTGCCACTGCCGAGGGGAACACCGGGGGGCTGTTTTTT | CATAEGNTGGLFF
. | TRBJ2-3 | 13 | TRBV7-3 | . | TGTGCCAGCAGTTTAGGGCACACAGATACGCAGTATTTT | CASSLGHTDTQYF
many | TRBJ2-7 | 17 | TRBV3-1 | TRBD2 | TGTGCCAGCAGCCCCCGGACTAGCGGGAGTCGGTCCTACGAGCAGTACTTC | CASSPRTSGSRSYEQYF
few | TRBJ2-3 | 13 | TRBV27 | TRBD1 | TGTGCCAGCAGGCGGACAGGGCCAGATACGCAGTATTTT | CASRRTGPDTQYF
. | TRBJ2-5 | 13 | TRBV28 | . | TGTGCCAGCAGTTCCAGGTACCAAGGGGACCAGTACTTC | CASSSRYQGDQYF
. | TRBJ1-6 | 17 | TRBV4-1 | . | TGCGCCAGCAGCCCCGACCGAATAATCTCCTATAATTCACCCCTCCACTTT | CASSPDRIISYNSPLHF
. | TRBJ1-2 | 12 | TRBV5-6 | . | TGTGCCAGCAGCTCACCGGACTATGGCTACACCTTC | CASSSPDYGYTF
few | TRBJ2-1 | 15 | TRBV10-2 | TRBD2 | TGCGCCAGCAGTGTAGGGACTAGTTATTCCCATGAGCAGTTCTTC | CASSVGTSYSHEQFF
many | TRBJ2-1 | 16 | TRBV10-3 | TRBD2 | TGTGCCATCAGTGAGTCCGTAGCGGGAGGGCCAAGTGAGCAGTTCTTC | CAISESVAGGPSEQFF
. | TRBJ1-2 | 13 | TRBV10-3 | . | TGTGCCATCAGTGAAGACAGAAACTATGGCTACACCTTC | CAISEDRNYGYTF
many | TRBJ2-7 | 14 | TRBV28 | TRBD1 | TGTGCCAGCAGTCTCCGACAGGGACGATACGAGCAGTACTTC | CASSLRQGRYEQYF
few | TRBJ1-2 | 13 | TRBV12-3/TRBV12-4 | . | TGTGCCAGCAGTTTCACAGGGACGGGTGGCTACACCTTC | CASSFTGTGGYTF
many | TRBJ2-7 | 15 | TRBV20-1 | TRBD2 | TGCAGTGCTAGATTACTAGCGGGAGGTGAAGGCGAGCAGTACTTC | CSARLLAGGEGEQYF
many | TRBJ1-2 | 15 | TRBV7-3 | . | TGTGCCAGCAGCCATCGTAATCCCCACTTGGGCGGCTACACCTTC | CASSHRNPHLGGYTF
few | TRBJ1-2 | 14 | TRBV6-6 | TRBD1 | TGTGCCAGCAGTTCAAACGACAGGGCCTATGGCTACACCTTC | CASSSNDRAYGYTF
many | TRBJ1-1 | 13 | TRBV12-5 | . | TGTGCTAGTGGATCTCAGGGATACACTGAAGCTTTCTTT | CASGSQGYTEAFF
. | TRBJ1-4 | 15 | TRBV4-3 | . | TGCGCCAGCAGCCAAGAAGTAGGCCGAGGGGAAAAACTGTTTTTT | CASSQEVGRGEKLFF
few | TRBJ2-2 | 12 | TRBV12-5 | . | TGTGCTAGTGGTTTGCACACCGGGGAGCTGTTTTTT | CASGLHTGELFF
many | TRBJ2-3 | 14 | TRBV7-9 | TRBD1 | TGTGCCAGCAGCTTGGGACAGAGCACAGATACGCAGTATTTT | CASSLGQSTDTQYF
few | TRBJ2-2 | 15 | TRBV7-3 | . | TGTGCCAGCAGCCCCCATAATCGGAACACCGGGGAGCTGTTTTTT | CASSPHNRNTGELFF
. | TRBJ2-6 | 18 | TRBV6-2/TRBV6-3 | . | TGTGCCAGCAGTTACTCGGCAGGGGACGGTTCTGGGGCCAACGTCCTGACTTTC | CASSYSAGDGSGANVLTF
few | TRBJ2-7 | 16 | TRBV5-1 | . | TGCGCCAGCAGCTTGTTATCGGGGGGCGACGCGGGCGAGCAGTACTTC | CASSLLSGGDAGEQYF